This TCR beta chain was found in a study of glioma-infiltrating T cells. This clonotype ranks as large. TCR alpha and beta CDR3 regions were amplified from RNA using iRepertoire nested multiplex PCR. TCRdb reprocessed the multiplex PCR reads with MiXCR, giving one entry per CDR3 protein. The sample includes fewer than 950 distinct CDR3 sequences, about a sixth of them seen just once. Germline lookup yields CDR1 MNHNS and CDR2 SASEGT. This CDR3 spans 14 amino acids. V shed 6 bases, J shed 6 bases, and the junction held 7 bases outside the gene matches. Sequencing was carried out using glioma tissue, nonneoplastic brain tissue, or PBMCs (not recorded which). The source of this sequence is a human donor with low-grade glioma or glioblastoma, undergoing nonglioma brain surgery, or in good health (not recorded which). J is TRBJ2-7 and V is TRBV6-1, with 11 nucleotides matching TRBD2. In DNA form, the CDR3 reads TGTGCCAGCAGAAATAGCGGGAGGGCCGGCGAGCAGTACGTC. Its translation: CASRNSGRAGEQYV.